These 5 T cell receptor beta chains originate from one sample sequenced in a study of beta chain features in type 1 diabetes. Findings of the study overall: All four CD4+ subsets from Type 1 diabetes patients carried moderately but significantly shorter TCRB CDR3s.

Expressed TCRB transcripts were sequenced because the isolated RNA had all been reverse transcribed beforehand. The protocol was immunoSEQ multiplex PCR, while the TCRdb copy is restricted to in-frame clones and leaves out a portion. The sample has a few hundred thousand clones; roughly 21% are singletons. Their recognized antigens are unknown. The sequenced sample consisted of naive CD4+ T cells from blood. Receptors originate from a middle-aged woman with type 1 diabetes.

This clone was detected only once. V gene TRBV15 combines with J gene TRBJ1-2; 9 bases align to TRBD1. The length of the CDR3 is 14 residues. Germline CDR1 is LNHNV and CDR2 is YYDKDF (reference sequence). Unmatched junction bases numbered 3, after V lost 0 bases and J lost 7 bases. As DNA, the CDR3 is TGTGCCACCAGCAGAGATCCGACAGGGGGTGGCTACACCTTC. Translation: CATSRDPTGGGYTF.

Only a few counts were recorded for this clone. This rearrangement joins TRBV4-1 to TRBJ2-7, with TRBD1 identical over 8 bases. Germline values: CDR1 MGHRA, CDR2 YSYEKL. There are 13 residues in the CDR3. V trimming: 3 bases; J trimming: 7 bases; junction bases outside the gene matches: 5. The CDR3 region is CASSHWDRKEQYF. The CDR3 DNA follows: TGCGCCAGCAGCCACTGGGACAGGAAAGAGCAGTACTTC.

V gene TRBV7-7 combines with J gene TRBJ2-5, with D possibly matching TRBD1 (5 bases). Germline CDR1 and CDR2: SSHAT and FNYEAQ (reference sequence). The CDR3 totals 13 residues. The V end was cut by 1 base, the J end by 6 bases, with 9 bases between. DNA of the CDR3: TGTGCCAGCAGCTTAGACAGGTTCCAGACCCAGTACTTC. Protein: CASSLDRFQTQYF.

This clone was seen a handful of times. The rearrangement links TRBV7-3 to TRBJ2-2, with D possibly being TRBD2 (6 bases). The CDR3 has 13 amino acids. Deletions cut 8 bases from V and 0 bases from J, with 7 bases between. Germline values: CDR1 SGHTA, CDR2 FQGTGA. The CDR3: CASSGANTGELFF. In DNA, the CDR3 is TGTGCCAGCTCGGGAGCGAACACCGGGGAGCTGTTTTTT.

The chain recombines TRBV10-3 with TRBJ1-1; D might be TRBD1 (5 bases). This CDR3 contains 15 residues. CDR1 and CDR2 (germline): ENHRY, SYGVKD. Trimming stripped 0 bases from V and 0 bases from J, with 8 bases between. CDR3 DNA: TGTGCCATCAGTGAGTCGGGGCAGATGAACACTGAAGCTTTCTTT. It specifies CAISESGQMNTEAFF.